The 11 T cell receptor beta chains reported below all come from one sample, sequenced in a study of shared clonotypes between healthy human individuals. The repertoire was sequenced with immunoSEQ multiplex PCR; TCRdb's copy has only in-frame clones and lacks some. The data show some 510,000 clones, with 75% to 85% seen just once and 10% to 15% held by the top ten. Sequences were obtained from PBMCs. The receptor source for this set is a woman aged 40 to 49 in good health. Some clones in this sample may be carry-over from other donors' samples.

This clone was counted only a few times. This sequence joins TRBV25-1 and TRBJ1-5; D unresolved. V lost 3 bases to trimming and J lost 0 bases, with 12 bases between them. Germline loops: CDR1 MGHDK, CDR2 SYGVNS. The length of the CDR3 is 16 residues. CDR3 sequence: CASSDEWENSNQPQHF. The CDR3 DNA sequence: TGTGCCAGCAGTGACGAGTGGGAAAATAGCAATCAGCCCCAGCATTTT. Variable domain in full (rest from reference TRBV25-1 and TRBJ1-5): EADIYQTPRYLVIGTGKKITLECSQTMGHDKMYWYQQDPGMELHLIHYSYGVNSTEKGDLSSESTVSRIRTEHFPLTLESARPSHTSQYLCASSDEWENSNQPQHFGDGTRLSIL.

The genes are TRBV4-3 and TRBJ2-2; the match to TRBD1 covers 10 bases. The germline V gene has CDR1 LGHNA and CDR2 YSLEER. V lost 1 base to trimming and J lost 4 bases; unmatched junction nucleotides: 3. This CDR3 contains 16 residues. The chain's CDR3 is CASSQVRDRGTGELFF. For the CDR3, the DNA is TGCGCCAGCAGCCAAGTTCGGGACAGGGGCACCGGGGAGCTGTTTTTT.

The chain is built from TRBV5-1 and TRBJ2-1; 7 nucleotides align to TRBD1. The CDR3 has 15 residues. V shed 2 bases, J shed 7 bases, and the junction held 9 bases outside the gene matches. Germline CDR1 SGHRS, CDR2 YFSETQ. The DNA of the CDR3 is TGCGCCAGCAGCTTATTTTCGGGGACAGCGAATGAGCAGTTCTTC. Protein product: CASSLFSGTANEQFF. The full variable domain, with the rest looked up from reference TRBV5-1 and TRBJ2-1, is KAGVTQTPRYLIKTRGQQVTLSCSPISGHRSVSWYQQTPGQGLQFLFEYFSETQRNKGNFPGRFSGRQFSNSRSEMNVSTLELGDSALYLCASSLFSGTANEQFFGPGTRLTVL.

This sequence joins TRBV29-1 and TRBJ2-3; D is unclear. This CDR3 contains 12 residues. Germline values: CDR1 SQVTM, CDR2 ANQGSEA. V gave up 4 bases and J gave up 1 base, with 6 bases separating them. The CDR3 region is CSVAFGTDTQYF. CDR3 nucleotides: TGCAGCGTTGCGTTTGGCACAGATACGCAGTATTTT.

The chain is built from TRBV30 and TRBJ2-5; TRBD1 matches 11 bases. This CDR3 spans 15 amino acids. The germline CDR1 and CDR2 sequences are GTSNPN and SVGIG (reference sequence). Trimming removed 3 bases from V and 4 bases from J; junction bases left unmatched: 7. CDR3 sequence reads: CAWRPGQGVSETQYF. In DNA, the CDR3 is TGTGCCTGGAGACCGGGACAGGGGGTATCAGAGACCCAGTACTTC.

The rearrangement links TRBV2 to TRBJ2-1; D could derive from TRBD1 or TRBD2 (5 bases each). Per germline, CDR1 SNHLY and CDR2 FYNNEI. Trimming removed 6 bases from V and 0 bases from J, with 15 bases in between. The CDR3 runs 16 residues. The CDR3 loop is CASSYRDLRSYNEQFF. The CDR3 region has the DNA TGTGCCAGCAGCTACCGGGACCTTCGCTCCTACAATGAGCAGTTCTTC. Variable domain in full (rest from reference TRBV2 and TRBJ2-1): EPEVTQTPSHQVTQMGQEVILRCVPISNHLYFYWYRQILGQKVEFLVSFYNNEISEKSEIFDDQFSVERPDGSNFTLKIRSTKLEDSAMYFCASSYRDLRSYNEQFFGPGTRLTVL.

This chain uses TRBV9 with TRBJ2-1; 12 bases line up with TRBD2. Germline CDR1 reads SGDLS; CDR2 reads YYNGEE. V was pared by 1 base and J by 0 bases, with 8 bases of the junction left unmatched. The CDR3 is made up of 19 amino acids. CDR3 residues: CASSVTGTSGLPSYNEQFF. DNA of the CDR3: TGTGCCAGCAGCGTAACCGGGACTAGCGGGCTCCCCTCCTACAATGAGCAGTTCTTC.

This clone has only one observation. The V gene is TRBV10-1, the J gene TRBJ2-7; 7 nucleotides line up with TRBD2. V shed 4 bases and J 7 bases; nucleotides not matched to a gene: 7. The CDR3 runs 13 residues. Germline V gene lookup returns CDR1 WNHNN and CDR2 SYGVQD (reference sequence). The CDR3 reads CASSGREYSEQYF. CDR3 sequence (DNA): TGCGCCAGCAGTGGGCGGGAGTACTCTGAGCAGTACTTC.

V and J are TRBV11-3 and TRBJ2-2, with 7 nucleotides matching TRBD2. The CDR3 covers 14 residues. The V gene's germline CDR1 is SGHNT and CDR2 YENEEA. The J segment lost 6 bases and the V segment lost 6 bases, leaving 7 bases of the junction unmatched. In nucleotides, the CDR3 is TGTGCCAGCAGGGCGGGAGCTTCATCCGGGGAGCTGTTTTTT. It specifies CASRAGASSGELFF.

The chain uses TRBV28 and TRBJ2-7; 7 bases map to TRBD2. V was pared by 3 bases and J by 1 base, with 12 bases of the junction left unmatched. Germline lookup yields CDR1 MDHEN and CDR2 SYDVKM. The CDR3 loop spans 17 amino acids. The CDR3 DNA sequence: TGTGCCAGCAGTTTCCCCCCCGGGGGGAAGCTTTCCTACGAGCAGTACTTC. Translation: CASSFPPGGKLSYEQYF.

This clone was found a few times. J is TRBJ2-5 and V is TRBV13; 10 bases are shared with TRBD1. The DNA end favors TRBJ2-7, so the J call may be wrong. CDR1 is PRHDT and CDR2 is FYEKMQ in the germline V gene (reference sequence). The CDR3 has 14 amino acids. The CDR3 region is CASSLGQGWDEQYF. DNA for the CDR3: TGTGCCAGCAGCTTGGGACAGGGGTGGGACGAGCAGTACTTC.